Listed below are T cell receptor beta chains from one sample, sequenced in a study of blood T cells in healthy people across ages. TCRdb reanalysed the 5' RACE reads using MiXCR and keeps one entry per CDR3 protein. The sample has hundreds of thousands of distinct CDR3 sequences; around 26% are singletons. Sequencing used blood. Every receptor here comes from a woman aged 80 or over in good health. Each CDR3 is given with its conserved first and last residue. The D gene is left open where the match is weak. Not every row has a clone size; where given, it reads once, few, many or a size class.

J gene	V gene	D gene	clone size	CDR3 protein	CDR3 DNA
TRBJ1-2	TRBV11-3	.	few	CASSLESYYGYTF	TGTGCCAGCAGCTTAGAATCCTACTATGGCTACACCTTC
TRBJ1-4	TRBV29-1	.	.	CSVGDATNEKLFF	TGCAGCGTGGGGGATGCAACTAATGAAAAACTGTTTTTT
TRBJ1-1	TRBV7-2	.	.	CASLPRPLMNTEAFF	TGTGCCAGCCTCCCTAGGCCCTTGATGAACACTGAAGCTTTCTTT
TRBJ1-2	TRBV12-3/TRBV12-4	TRBD1	.	CASSMTGAGGYTF	TGTGCCAGCAGCATGACAGGGGCGGGTGGCTACACCTTC
TRBJ2-3	TRBV29-1	.	many	CSVRELVGGRDTQYF	TGCAGCGTACGGGAACTAGTGGGGGGTAGGGATACGCAGTATTTT
TRBJ2-5	TRBV7-2	TRBD1	few	CASSLTGIGETQYF	TGTGCCAGCAGCTTGACAGGGATAGGAGAGACCCAGTACTTC
TRBJ2-3	TRBV20-1	.	many	CSARDRVGTDTQYF	TGCAGTGCTAGAGATCGAGTTGGCACAGATACGCAGTATTTT
TRBJ2-7	TRBV28	TRBD1	many	CASSSHRDRYYEQYF	TGTGCCAGCAGTTCTCACCGGGACAGATACTACGAGCAGTACTTC
TRBJ1-2	TRBV2	.	.	CAGRGEGGYGYTF	TGTGCCGGAAGGGGCGAGGGGGGCTATGGCTACACCTTC
TRBJ2-3	TRBV5-1	TRBD2	many	CASSRLAKDTQYF	TGCGCCAGCAGCCGACTAGCGAAGGATACGCAGTATTTT
TRBJ2-1	TRBV4-3	.	many	CASSQAPGGEPYNEQFF	TGCGCCAGCAGCCAGGCCCCCGGGGGCGAACCCTACAATGAGCAGTTCTTC
TRBJ2-3	TRBV12-3/TRBV12-4	.	few	CASSLTNEGTQYF	TGTGCCAGCAGTTTAACGAATGAGGGTACGCAGTATTTT
TRBJ1-2	TRBV19	TRBD1	few	CASSAQGQGKAYGYTF	TGTGCCAGTAGTGCCCAGGGACAGGGGAAAGCCTATGGCTACACCTTC
TRBJ1-2	TRBV13	TRBD1	many	CASSLWDRTPGSDGYTF	TGTGCCAGCAGCTTATGGGACAGGACACCCGGCAGTGATGGCTACACCTTC
TRBJ1-1	TRBV18	.	few	CASSHRGRDRDTEAFF	TGTGCCAGCTCACATAGGGGCCGGGATAGGGACACTGAAGCTTTCTTT
TRBJ2-4	TRBV6-2/TRBV6-3	TRBD2	many	CASSYLHGGDLLAKNIQYF	TGTGCCAGCAGTTACCTGCACGGGGGGGACCTATTAGCCAAAAACATTCAGTACTTC
TRBJ2-1	TRBV27	TRBD1	many	CASRLDRGPINEQFF	TGTGCCAGCAGATTGGACAGGGGGCCTATCAATGAGCAGTTCTTC
TRBJ2-1	TRBV7-2	TRBD2	.	CASSFSGSIGEQFF	TGTGCCAGCAGCTTTAGCGGGAGTATAGGAGAGCAGTTCTTC
TRBJ2-3	TRBV20-1	TRBD2	many	CSARGAGAYTDTQYF	TGCAGTGCTAGAGGAGCGGGGGCATACACAGATACGCAGTATTTT
TRBJ1-1	TRBV30	.	.	CAWSRLPVNTEAFF	TGTGCCTGGAGCCGATTACCGGTAAACACTGAAGCTTTCTTT
TRBJ2-5	TRBV6-2/TRBV6-3	.	many	CASSDRGAHQETQYF	TGTGCCAGCAGTGACCGCGGGGCCCACCAAGAGACCCAGTACTTC
TRBJ1-6	TRBV29-1	TRBD1	many	CSVVRTGSFSPLHF	TGCAGCGTTGTCCGGACAGGGAGCTTCTCACCCCTCCACTTT
TRBJ1-5	TRBV7-2	.	.	CASSTGGVSNQPQHF	TGTGCCAGCAGCACCGGGGGGGTTAGCAATCAGCCCCAGCATTTT
TRBJ1-1	TRBV10-2	.	few	CASSAAGEGRAFF	TGCGCCAGCAGTGCGGCAGGGGAAGGGAGAGCTTTCTTT
TRBJ1-1	TRBV29-1	.	once	CSVDQEARSDGAFF	TGCAGCGTTGATCAGGAGGCGAGGTCGGATGGAGCTTTCTTT
TRBJ1-2	TRBV12-3/TRBV12-4	.	many	CASSLGVGGYTF	TGTGCCAGCAGTTTAGGGGTGGGGGGCTACACCTTC
TRBJ2-5	TRBV28	.	.	CAIRPRQSGRKETQYF	TGTGCCATCCGTCCCCGTCAGTCGGGTAGAAAAGAGACCCAGTACTTC
TRBJ2-7	TRBV18	TRBD2	.	CASSPQSGGAQYEQYF	TGTGCCAGCTCGCCACAGAGCGGGGGGGCGCAGTACGAGCAGTACTTC
TRBJ2-7	TRBV3-1	.	few	CASSQRQGLYEQYF	TGTGCCAGCAGCCAAAGGCAGGGACTCTACGAGCAGTACTTC
TRBJ1-2	TRBV18	.	.	CASSPRAGAFGYTF	TGTGCCAGCTCACCGAGGGCAGGTGCATTTGGCTACACCTTC
TRBJ1-2	TRBV10-2	TRBD1	.	CASGPTGADGYTF	TGCGCCAGCGGTCCGACAGGGGCGGATGGCTACACCTTC
TRBJ1-2	TRBV7-9	.	few	CASTETDQYGYTF	TGTGCCAGCACAGAGACTGACCAGTATGGCTACACCTTC
TRBJ2-1	TRBV20-1	TRBD2	.	CSARWGGSYNEQFF	TGCAGTGCTAGATGGGGGGGATCCTACAATGAGCAGTTCTTC
TRBJ1-1	TRBV20-1	.	.	CSARITGTEAFF	TGCAGTGCTCGAATAACGGGCACTGAAGCTTTCTTT
TRBJ1-4	TRBV14	.	once	CASSPSPSRKLFF	TGTGCCAGCAGCCCGTCCCCCAGTCGAAAACTGTTTTTT
TRBJ2-3	TRBV14	.	many	CASSQGRSTDTQYF	TGCGCCAGCAGCCAGGGACGGTCCACAGATACGCAGTATTTT
TRBJ1-1	TRBV7-2	TRBD1	few	CASSPSGIGGGLNTEAFF	TGTGCCAGCAGCCCCTCTGGGATAGGGGGCGGGTTGAACACTGAAGCTTTCTTT
TRBJ2-3	TRBV4-2	.	.	CASSLTARAKFADTQYF	TGTGCCAGCAGCCTGACCGCCCGGGCGAAGTTTGCAGATACGCAGTATTTT
TRBJ1-3	TRBV7-2	.	few	CASSLSAGWENTIYF	TGTGCCAGCAGCTTATCGGCCGGATGGGAAAACACCATATATTTT
TRBJ2-3	TRBV6-2/TRBV6-3	.	many	CASSPSGQQTQYF	TGTGCCAGCAGTCCCTCCGGACAGCAGACGCAGTATTTT
TRBJ1-2	TRBV29-1	TRBD1	many	CSVVLQGARGYTF	TGCAGCGTTGTATTGCAGGGGGCAAGGGGCTACACCTTC
TRBJ2-7	TRBV12-5	TRBD1	few	CASCLDPGTGGYEQYF	TGTGCTAGTTGTTTGGACCCCGGGACAGGGGGCTACGAGCAGTACTTC
TRBJ2-7	TRBV28	.	many	CASKFGAYEQYF	TGTGCCAGCAAGTTCGGTGCCTACGAGCAGTACTTC
TRBJ2-7	TRBV7-8	TRBD1	.	CASSWSDRGYEQYF	TGTGCCAGCAGCTGGTCCGACAGGGGGTACGAGCAGTACTTC
TRBJ2-1	TRBV5-1	TRBD2	many	CASSSGGQNEQFF	TGCGCCAGCAGCTCGGGGGGGCAAAATGAGCAGTTCTTC
TRBJ1-2	TRBV11-2	TRBD1	many	CASTRTGRYGYTF	TGTGCCAGCACCCGGACAGGGCGATACGGCTACACCTTC
TRBJ2-5	TRBV4-3	.	many	CASSQRQAGERETQYF	TGCGCCAGCAGCCAGAGGCAGGCAGGGGAAAGAGAGACCCAGTACTTC
TRBJ1-2	TRBV4-2	.	few	CASSQAARDGYTF	TGTGCCAGCAGCCAAGCAGCGAGGGATGGCTACACCTTC
TRBJ2-5	TRBV7-8	TRBD1	many	CASSLNAGQGQTQYF	TGTGCCAGCAGCTTAAACGCGGGACAGGGTCAGACCCAGTACTTC
TRBJ2-3	TRBV24-1	.	many	CATSDPGAGGRNTDTQYF	TGTGCCACCAGTGATCCGGGAGCAGGGGGAAGGAACACAGATACGCAGTATTTT
TRBJ1-2	TRBV12-3/TRBV12-4	.	many	CASSPSGGNYGYTF	TGTGCCAGCAGCCCCTCGGGGGGGAACTATGGCTACACCTTC
TRBJ1-2	TRBV20-1	TRBD1	few	CSATRDRVYGYTF	TGCAGTGCTACCCGGGACAGGGTCTATGGCTACACCTTC
TRBJ1-1	TRBV29-1	.	few	CIGRGSGTEAFF	TGCATCGGGAGAGGGTCGGGAACTGAAGCTTTCTTT
TRBJ1-1	TRBV27	.	few	CASSRGLWGEAFF	TGTGCCAGCAGCAGGGGTCTGTGGGGTGAAGCTTTCTTT
TRBJ2-5	TRBV4-1	TRBD2	many	CASSRERGDQQETQYF	TGCGCCAGCAGTCGAGAGCGGGGGGACCAGCAAGAGACCCAGTACTTC
TRBJ2-1	TRBV6-2/TRBV6-3	TRBD1	.	CASSSLSDRGYTSETQFF	TGTGCCAGCAGTTCCTTAAGTGACAGGGGATATACGTCGGAGACCCAGTTCTTC
TRBJ1-2	TRBV6-2/TRBV6-3	.	.	CASSYSATSVTRGYTF	TGTGCCAGCAGTTACTCAGCCACCTCCGTAACAAGGGGCTACACCTTC